This record covers a single T cell receptor beta chain. Its cognate antigen has yet to be identified. Base qualities are not at hand, and no much larger clone is one base apart. Each collaborating institution followed its own protocols to collect whole blood in K2EDTA tubes. Collaborator samples were shipped for TCRbeta analysis as frozen whole blood, isolated PBMCs, or DNA extracted from either sample type. The sample is drawn from a study of blood T cell repertoires in COVID-19 (dated by TCRdb to 2020 to 2022). Context from the whole study: Collaborator samples came from the United States, Italy and Spain and covered acute and convalescent phases of COVID-19. Nearly every sample came with metadata listing a de-identified subject ID, COVID-19 status, age in years and sex. The dataset comprised deeply sampled blood TCRbeta repertoires from subjects exposed to, actively infected with, or recovered from COVID-19. The repertoires were released in a freely available public database intended as a resource for research on the immune response to SARS-CoV-2. The prospective study material was composed of cDNA or gDNA derived from T cells, B-cell-depleted T cells, or PBMCs. Where available, HLA class I and class II types were obtained from metadata supplied by the sample provider rather than from assay-based typing. The samples were drawn from two sources: the first 160 participants of the ongoing ImmuneRACE study, and 1,200 or so subjects contributed by 6 global collaborators. Results the study describes overall, beyond this receptor: The amount of clinical and demographic metadata varied by source and participant and was provided uncurated.

The immunoSEQ Assay, a bias-controlled multiplex PCR, was used to amplify TCRbeta CDR3 regions from genomic DNA. In the source study's methods: The number of nucleated cells in each sample was estimated from the amplification of reference gene primers within the assay. Sequence reads were collapsed and filtered to measure the absolute abundance of every unique TCRbeta CDR3 rearrangement. Productive Simpson clonality was computed per sample as the square root of Simpson's diversity index over productive rearrangements. What TCRdb holds here is the immuneACCESS table cut down to in-frame rearrangements. Part of the clones is not present; checked against another copy, under half of the missing clones reflect an unresolved V gene, and the others are unexplained. V and J calls and clone size are those listed in that table; D and trimming were worked out from the DNA. Present in this sample are 150,000 to 200,000 clones, 90% to 95% of which were seen just once. The ten top clones hold over 3.5% of the sample.

Sequencing was carried out using peripheral blood. This TCR came from a woman aged 45-65 years with acute or convalescent COVID-19.

The DNA sequence follows: TGTGCCAGTAGTAAAGGGAAGCGGGAGTATCATATGGACTCCTACAATGAGCAGTTCTTC. It specifies CASSKGKREYHMDSYNEQFF. The sequence links TRBV19 to TRBJ2-1; TRBD2 agrees with 8 junctional bases. CDR1 and CDR2 are read off the germline V gene (reference sequence) as LNHDA and SQIVND. The germline V end is reduced by 4 bases and the J end by 0 bases; junction bases left unmatched: 17. The CDR3 contains 20 residues, cysteine and phenylalanine counted. Here the CDR3 DNA is all that survives: 60 bases in frame from base 1. Beyond the CDR3, the reference TRBV19 and TRBJ2-1 genes provide the residues; the full variable domain reads: DGGITQSPKYLFRKEGQNVTLSCEQNLNHDAMYWYRQDPGQGLRLIYYSQIVNDFQKGDIAEGYSVSREKKESFPLTVTSAQKNPTAFYLCASSKGKREYHMDSYNEQFFGPGTRLTVL.